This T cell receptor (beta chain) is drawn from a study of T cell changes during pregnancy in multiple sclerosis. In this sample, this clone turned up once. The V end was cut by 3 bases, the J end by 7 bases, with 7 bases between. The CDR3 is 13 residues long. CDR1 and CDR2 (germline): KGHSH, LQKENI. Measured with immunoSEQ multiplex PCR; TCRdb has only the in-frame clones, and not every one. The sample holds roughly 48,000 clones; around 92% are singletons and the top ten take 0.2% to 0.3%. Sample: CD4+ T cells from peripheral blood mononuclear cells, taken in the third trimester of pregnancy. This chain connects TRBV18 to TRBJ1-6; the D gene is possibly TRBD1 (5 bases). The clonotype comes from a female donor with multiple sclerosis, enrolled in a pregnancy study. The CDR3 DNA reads TGTGCCAGCTCACCCAGACAGAATTCACCCCTCCACTTT. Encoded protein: CASSPRQNSPLHF.